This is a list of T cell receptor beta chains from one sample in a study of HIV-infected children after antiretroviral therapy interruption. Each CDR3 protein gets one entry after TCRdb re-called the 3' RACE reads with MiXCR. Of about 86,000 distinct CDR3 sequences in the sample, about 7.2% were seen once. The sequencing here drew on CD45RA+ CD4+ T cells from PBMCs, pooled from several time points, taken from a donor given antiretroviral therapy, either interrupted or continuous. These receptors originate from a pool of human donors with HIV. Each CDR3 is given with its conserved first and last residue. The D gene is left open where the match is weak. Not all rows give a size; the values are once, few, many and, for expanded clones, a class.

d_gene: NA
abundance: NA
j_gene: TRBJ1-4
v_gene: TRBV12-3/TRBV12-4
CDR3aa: CASSFFLADNEKLFF
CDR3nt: TGTGCCAGCAGTTTTTTTTTAGCGGACAATGAAAAACTGTTTTTT

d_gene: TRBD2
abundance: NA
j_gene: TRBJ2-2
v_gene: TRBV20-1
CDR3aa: CSARPLAGGPPGELFF
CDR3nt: TGCAGTGCTAGACCATTAGCGGGGGGGCCTCCCGGGGAGCTGTTTTTT

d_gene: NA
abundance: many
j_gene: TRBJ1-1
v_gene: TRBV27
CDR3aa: CASIKDALRWTEAFF
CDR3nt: TGTGCCAGCATCAAAGACGCGTTAAGGTGGACTGAAGCTTTCTTT

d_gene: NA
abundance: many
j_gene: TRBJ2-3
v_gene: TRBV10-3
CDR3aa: CAISGVATDTQYF
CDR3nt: TGTGCCATCAGTGGGGTGGCCACAGATACGCAGTATTTT

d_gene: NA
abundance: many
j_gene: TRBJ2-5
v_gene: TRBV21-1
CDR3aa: CASSKPTGIGQETQYF
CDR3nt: TGTGCCAGCAGCAAACCGACAGGGATAGGACAAGAGACCCAGTACTTC

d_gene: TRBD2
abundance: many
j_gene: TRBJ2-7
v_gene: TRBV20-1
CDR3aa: CSATSGPTYEQYF
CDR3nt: TGCAGTGCTACTAGCGGGCCAACCTACGAGCAGTACTTC

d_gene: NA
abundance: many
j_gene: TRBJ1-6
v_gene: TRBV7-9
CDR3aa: CASSPGEVSTLHF
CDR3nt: TGTGCCAGCAGCCCCGGGGAGGTTAGCACCCTCCACTTT

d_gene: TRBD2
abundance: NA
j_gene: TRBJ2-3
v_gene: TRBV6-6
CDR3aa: CASSYPSGLAGAPDTQYF
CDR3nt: TGTGCCAGCAGTTACCCCTCGGGACTAGCGGGGGCCCCAGATACGCAGTATTTT

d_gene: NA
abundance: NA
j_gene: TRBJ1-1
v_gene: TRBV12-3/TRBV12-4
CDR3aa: CASSPPPLNTEAFF
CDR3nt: TGTGCCAGCAGTCCGCCCCCTTTGAACACTGAAGCTTTCTTT

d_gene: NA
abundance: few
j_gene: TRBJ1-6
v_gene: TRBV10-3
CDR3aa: CAISESGGNSPLHF
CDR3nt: TGTGCCATCAGTGAGTCGGGGGGGAATTCACCCCTCCACTTT

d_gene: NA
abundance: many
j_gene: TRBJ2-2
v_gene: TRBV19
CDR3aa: CASSIANTGELFF
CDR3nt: TGTGCCAGTAGTATAGCGAACACCGGGGAGCTGTTTTTT

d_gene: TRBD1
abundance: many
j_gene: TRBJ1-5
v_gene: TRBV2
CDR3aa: CASATGGLSNQPQHF
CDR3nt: TGTGCCAGCGCGACAGGGGGCCTTAGCAATCAGCCCCAGCATTTT

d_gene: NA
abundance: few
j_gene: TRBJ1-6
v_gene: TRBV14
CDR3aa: CASSQFDRSYNSPLHF
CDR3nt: TGTGCCAGCAGCCAATTTGACAGGAGCTATAATTCACCCCTCCACTTT

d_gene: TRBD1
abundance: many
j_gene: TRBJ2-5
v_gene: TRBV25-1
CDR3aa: CASSTPRDRGETQYF
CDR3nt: TGTGCCAGCAGTACCCCTCGGGACAGGGGAGAGACCCAGTACTTC

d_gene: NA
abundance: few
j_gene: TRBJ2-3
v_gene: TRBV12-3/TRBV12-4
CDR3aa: CASSRSAMSTDTQYF
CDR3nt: TGTGCCAGCAGCCGTAGCGCTATGAGCACAGATACGCAGTATTTT

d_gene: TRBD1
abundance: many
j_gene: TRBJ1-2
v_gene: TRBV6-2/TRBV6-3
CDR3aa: CASSSGQVVGYGYTF
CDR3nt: TGTGCCAGCAGTTCCGGACAGGTGGTAGGCTATGGCTACACCTTC

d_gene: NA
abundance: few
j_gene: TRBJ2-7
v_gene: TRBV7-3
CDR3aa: CASSLNFGEQYF
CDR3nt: TGTGCCAGCAGCTTAAATTTTGGCGAGCAGTACTTC

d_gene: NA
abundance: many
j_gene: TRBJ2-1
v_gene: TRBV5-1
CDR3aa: CASRGGGDNYNEQFF
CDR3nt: TGCGCCAGCAGAGGGGGAGGGGACAATTACAATGAGCAGTTCTTC

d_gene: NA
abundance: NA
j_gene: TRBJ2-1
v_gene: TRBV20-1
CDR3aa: CSARSGVVNNEQFF
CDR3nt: TGCAGTGCTAGATCAGGGGTTGTCAACAATGAGCAGTTCTTC

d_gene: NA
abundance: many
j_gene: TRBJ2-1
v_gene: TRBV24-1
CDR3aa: CATSEGETYNEQFF
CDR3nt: TGTGCCACCAGTGAGGGGGAAACCTACAATGAGCAGTTCTTC

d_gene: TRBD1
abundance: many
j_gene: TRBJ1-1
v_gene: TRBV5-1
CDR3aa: CASSFTGGTGTFF
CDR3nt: TGCGCCAGCAGCTTTACAGGGGGCACCGGGACTTTCTTT

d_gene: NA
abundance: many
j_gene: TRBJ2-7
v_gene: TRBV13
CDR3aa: CASSPPSQGWSVEQYF
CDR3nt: TGTGCCAGCAGCCCACCCTCCCAGGGATGGAGTGTCGAGCAGTACTTC

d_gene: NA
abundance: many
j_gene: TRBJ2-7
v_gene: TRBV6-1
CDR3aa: CASTKGPYEQYF
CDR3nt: TGTGCCAGCACGAAGGGCCCCTACGAGCAGTACTTC

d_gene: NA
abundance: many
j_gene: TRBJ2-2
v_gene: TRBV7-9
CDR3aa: CASSFLFGAGELFF
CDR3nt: TGTGCCAGCAGCTTTTTGTTCGGGGCCGGGGAGCTGTTTTTT

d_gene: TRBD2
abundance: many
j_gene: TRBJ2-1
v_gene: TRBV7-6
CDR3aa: CASSSIRGGSYNEQFF
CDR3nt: TGTGCCAGCAGCTCCATACGGGGGGGTTCCTACAATGAGCAGTTCTTC

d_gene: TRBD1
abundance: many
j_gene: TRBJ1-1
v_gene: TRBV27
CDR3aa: CASSSTASGQGGTTEAFF
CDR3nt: TGTGCCAGCAGTTCCACGGCCTCAGGACAGGGAGGTACGACTGAAGCTTTCTTT

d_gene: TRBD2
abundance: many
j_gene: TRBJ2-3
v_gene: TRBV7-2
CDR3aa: CASSRLAGGFTDTQYF
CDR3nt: TGTGCCAGCAGCAGATTAGCGGGGGGGTTCACAGATACGCAGTATTTT

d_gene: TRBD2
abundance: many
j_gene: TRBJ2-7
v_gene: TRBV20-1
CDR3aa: CSARNRISGTSGFEQYF
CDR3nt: TGCAGTGCTAGAAATCGGATCTCCGGGACTAGCGGATTCGAGCAGTACTTC

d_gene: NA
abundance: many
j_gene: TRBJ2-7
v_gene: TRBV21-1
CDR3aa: CASSNSSGRVEYEQYF
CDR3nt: TGTGCCAGCAGCAATTCTAGCGGGAGGGTGGAGTACGAGCAGTACTTC

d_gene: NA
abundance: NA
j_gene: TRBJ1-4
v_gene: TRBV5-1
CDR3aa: CASSLRGQNEKLFF
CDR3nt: TGCGCCAGCAGCTTAAGAGGTCAGAATGAAAAACTGTTTTTT

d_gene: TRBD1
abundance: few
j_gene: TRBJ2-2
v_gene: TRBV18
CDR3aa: CASSPLHRGPDTGELFF
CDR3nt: TGTGCCAGCTCACCCCTCCACAGGGGGCCGGACACCGGGGAGCTGTTTTTT

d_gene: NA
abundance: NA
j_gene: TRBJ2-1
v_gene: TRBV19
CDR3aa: CASRETAYNEQFF
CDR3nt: TGTGCCAGTAGGGAGACAGCTTACAATGAGCAGTTCTTC

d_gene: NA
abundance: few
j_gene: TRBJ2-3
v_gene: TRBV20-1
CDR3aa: CSAREGPDTQYF
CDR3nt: TGCAGTGCTAGGGAAGGTCCAGATACGCAGTATTTT

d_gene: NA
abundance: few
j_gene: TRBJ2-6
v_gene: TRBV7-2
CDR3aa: CASSYRVLGGANVLTF
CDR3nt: TGTGCCAGCAGCTACAGGGTGCTGGGGGGGGCCAACGTCCTGACTTTC

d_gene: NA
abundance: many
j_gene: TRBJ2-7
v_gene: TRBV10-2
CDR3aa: CASSESPYEQYF
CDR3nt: TGCGCCAGCAGTGAAAGCCCTTACGAGCAGTACTTC

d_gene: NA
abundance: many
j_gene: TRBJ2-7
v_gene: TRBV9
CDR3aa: CASSVATESYEQYF
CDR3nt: TGTGCCAGCAGCGTAGCGACTGAGTCCTACGAGCAGTACTTC

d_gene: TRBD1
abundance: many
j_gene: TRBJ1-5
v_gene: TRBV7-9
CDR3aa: CASSPTGNNQPQHF
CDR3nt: TGTGCCAGCAGCCCGACAGGGAACAATCAGCCCCAGCATTTT